This entry lists 11 T cell receptor beta chains sequenced from one sample in a study of T cell responses to AZD1222 COVID-19 vaccine. Assay used: immunoSEQ multiplex PCR; TCRdb lists only in-frame clones, some missing. The sample shows some 170,000 clones, 85% to 90% of them seen only once. This specimen consisted of peripheral blood, obtained 28 days after the second dose of the MenACWY control vaccine. These receptor sequences come from an adult who received the MenACWY meningococcal vaccine as a control.

The chain employs TRBV7-2 and TRBJ2-7; 9 nucleotides line up with TRBD2. CDR1 SGHTA and CDR2 FQGNSA come from the germline V gene. V shed 2 bases and J 1 base; nucleotides not matched to a gene: 3. The CDR3 length is 15 residues. This CDR3 is CASSLWREGSYEQYF. The DNA of the CDR3 is TGTGCCAGCAGCTTATGGCGGGAGGGATCCTACGAGCAGTACTTC.

The V and J genes are TRBV19 and TRBJ2-1; TRBD1 matches 9 bases. CDR1 LNHDA and CDR2 SQIVND come from the germline V gene (reference sequence). The CDR3 is 15 residues long. The V gene end was trimmed by 9 bases and the J gene end by 2 bases; junction bases not matched to a gene: 8. CDR3 DNA sequence: TGTGCCAGCACGGTACAGGGGGCCACCTACAATGAGCAGTTCTTC. Translation: CASTVQGATYNEQFF. The entire variable domain, with the rest obtained from reference TRBV19 and TRBJ2-1, is as follows: DGGITQSPKYLFRKEGQNVTLSCEQNLNHDAMYWYRQDPGQGLRLIYYSQIVNDFQKGDIAEGYSVSREKKESFPLTVTSAQKNPTAFYLCASTVQGATYNEQFFGPGTRLTVL.

The chain couples TRBV30 to TRBJ2-1; TRBD2 matches 9 bases. Trimming removed 1 base from V and 10 bases from J; junction bases left unmatched: 5. The CDR3 loop spans 13 amino acids. The germline V gene encodes CDR1 GTSNPN and CDR2 SVGIG (reference sequence). This CDR3 reads CAWSAGLANEQFF. Here the CDR3 DNA reads TGTGCCTGGAGTGCTGGACTAGCGAACGAGCAGTTCTTC.

V and J are TRBV20-1 and TRBJ2-7; D assignment may be TRBD1 or TRBD2 (6 bases each). The V gene lost 3 bases and the J gene lost 2 bases, with 14 bases spanning the gap. The CDR3 has 14 amino acids. Germline CDR1 DFQATT, CDR2 SNEGSKA (reference sequence). CDR3 protein: CSASGGKGAYEQYF. The CDR3 nucleotides read TGCAGTGCTAGTGGCGGGAAGGGGGCCTACGAGCAGTACTTC.

This clone was detected once. The genes are TRBV28 and TRBJ1-5, with 8 bases lining up with TRBD1. Germline loops: CDR1 MDHEN, CDR2 SYDVKM. This CDR3 is built from 15 residues. The V segment lost 6 bases and the J segment 5 bases; nucleotides outside the gene matches: 9. The CDR3 here is CASSTPGQVHQPQHF. CDR3 bases: TGTGCCAGCAGCACTCCGGGACAGGTCCATCAGCCCCAGCATTTT. The variable domain in full, with the rest retrieved from reference TRBV28 and TRBJ1-5, is DVKVTQSSRYLVKRTGEKVFLECVQDMDHENMFWYRQDPGLGLRLIYFSYDVKMKEKGDIPEGYSVSREKKERFSLILESASTNQTSMYLCASSTPGQVHQPQHFGDGTRLSIL.

This clone was seen a single time. The chain has TRBV12-3 or TRBV12-4 and TRBJ1-4; D uncertain. The CDR3 extends over 12 amino acids. V was trimmed by 6 bases and J by 8 bases, leaving 10 bases between them. DNA for the CDR3: TGTGCCAGCAGCTTCGCCGGGGAAAAACTGTTTTTT. This codes for CASSFAGEKLFF.

This rearrangement joins TRBV19 to TRBJ1-1; D is undetermined. Per the germline V gene, CDR1 is LNHDA and CDR2 is SQIVND (reference sequence). V lost 1 base, J lost 11 bases, and 8 bases lay in between. The CDR3 loop spans 11 amino acids. In DNA, the CDR3 is TGTGCCAGTAGTATAGCCCTGAGGGCTTTCTTT. Its protein is CASSIALRAFF.

The rearrangement links TRBV28 to TRBJ1-1, with D perhaps matching TRBD1 (5 bases). Germline V gene data show CDR1 as MDHEN and CDR2 as SYDVKM. Trimming stripped 5 bases from V and 3 bases from J, with 19 bases between. There are 16 residues in the CDR3. CDR3 protein: CASSSPGGSADTEAFF. CDR3 in DNA: TGTGCCAGCAGTAGCCCCGGGGGATCGGCGGACACTGAAGCTTTCTTT.

This clone has just a few counts. CDR3 in amino acids: CAISGYGNEKLFF. In nucleotides, the CDR3 is TGTGCCATCAGTGGGTACGGTAATGAAAAACTGTTTTTT. The rearrangement joins TRBV10-3 to TRBJ1-4; no definite D call. The CDR3 consists of 13 residues. V dropped 4 bases and J dropped 4 bases, with 7 bases sitting between them. Germline CDR1 is ENHRY and CDR2 is SYGVKD.

This chain uses TRBV5-1 with TRBJ2-7; 12 bases align to TRBD2. Trimming at V came to 4 bases and at J to 4 bases, leaving 12 bases not matched to a gene. This CDR3 is 17 amino acids long. Germline V lookup: CDR1 SGHRS, CDR2 YFSETQ. The DNA of the CDR3 is TGCGCCAGCAGCCTAGACCGCCCCGGGACTAGCGGGTACGAGCAGTACTTC. Encoded protein: CASSLDRPGTSGYEQYF.

V is TRBV11-3 and J is TRBJ2-7; maybe TRBD1 (6 bases). The germline V gene has CDR1 SGHNT and CDR2 YENEEA. The CDR3 is 14 amino acids. The germline V and J ends were trimmed by 4 bases and 2 bases, with 12 bases remaining between them. CDR3 in DNA: TGTGCCAGCAGCTCGGCGGCAGGGGCCTACGAGCAGTACTTC. Translated, it gives CASSSAAGAYEQYF.